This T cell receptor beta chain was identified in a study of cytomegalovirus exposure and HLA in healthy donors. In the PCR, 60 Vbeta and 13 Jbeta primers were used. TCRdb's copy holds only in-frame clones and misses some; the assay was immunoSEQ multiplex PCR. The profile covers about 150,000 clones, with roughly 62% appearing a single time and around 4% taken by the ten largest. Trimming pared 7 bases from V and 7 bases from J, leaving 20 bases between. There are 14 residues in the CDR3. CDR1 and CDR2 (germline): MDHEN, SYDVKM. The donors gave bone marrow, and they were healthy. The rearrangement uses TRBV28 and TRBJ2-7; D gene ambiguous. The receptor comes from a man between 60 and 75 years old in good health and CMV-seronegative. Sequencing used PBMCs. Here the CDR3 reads CASKESAGNREQYF. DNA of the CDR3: TGTGCCAGCAAGGAATCGGCAGGAAATCGGGAGCAGTACTTC.